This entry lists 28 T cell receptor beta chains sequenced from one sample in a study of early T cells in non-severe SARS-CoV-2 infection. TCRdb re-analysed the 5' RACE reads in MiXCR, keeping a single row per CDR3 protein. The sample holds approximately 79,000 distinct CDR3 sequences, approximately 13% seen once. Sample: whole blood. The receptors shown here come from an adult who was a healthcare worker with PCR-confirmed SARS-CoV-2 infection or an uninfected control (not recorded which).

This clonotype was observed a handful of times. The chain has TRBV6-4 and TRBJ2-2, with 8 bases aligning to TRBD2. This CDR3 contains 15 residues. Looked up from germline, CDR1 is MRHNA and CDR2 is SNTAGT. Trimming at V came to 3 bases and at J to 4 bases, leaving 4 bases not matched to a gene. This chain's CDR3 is CASSELAGVTGELFF. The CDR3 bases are TGTGCCAGCAGTGAGCTAGCGGGCGTCACCGGGGAGCTGTTTTTT.

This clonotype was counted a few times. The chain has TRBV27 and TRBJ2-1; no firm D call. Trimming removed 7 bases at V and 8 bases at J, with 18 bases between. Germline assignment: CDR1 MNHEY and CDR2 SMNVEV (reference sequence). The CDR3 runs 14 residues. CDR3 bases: TGTGCCAGCACTCCCCGTCCGGAGAGAGATGAGCAGTTCTTC. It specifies CASTPRPERDEQFF.

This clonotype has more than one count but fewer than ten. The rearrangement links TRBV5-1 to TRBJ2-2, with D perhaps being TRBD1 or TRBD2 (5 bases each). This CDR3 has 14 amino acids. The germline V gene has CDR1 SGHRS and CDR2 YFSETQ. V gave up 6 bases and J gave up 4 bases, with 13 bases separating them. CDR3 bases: TGCGCCAGCACCCTGGGGGATATCACCGGGGAGCTGTTTTTT. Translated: CASTLGDITGELFF.

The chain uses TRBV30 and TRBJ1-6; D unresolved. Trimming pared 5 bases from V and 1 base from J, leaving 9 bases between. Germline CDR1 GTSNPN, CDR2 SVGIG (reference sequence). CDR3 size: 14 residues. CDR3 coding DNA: TGTGCCTGGTCTTTAGAATCCTATAATTCACCCCTCCACTTT. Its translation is CAWSLESYNSPLHF. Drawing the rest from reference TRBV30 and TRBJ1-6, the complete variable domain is SQTIHQWPATLVQPVGSPLSLECTVEGTSNPNLYWYRQAAGRGLQLLFYSVGIGQISSEVPQNLSASRPQDRQFILSSKKLLLSDSGFYLCAWSLESYNSPLHFGNGTRLTVT.

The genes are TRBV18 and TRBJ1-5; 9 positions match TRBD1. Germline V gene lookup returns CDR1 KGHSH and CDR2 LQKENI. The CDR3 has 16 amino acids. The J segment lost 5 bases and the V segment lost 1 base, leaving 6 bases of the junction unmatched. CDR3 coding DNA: TGTGCCAGCTCACCACGTCGGACAGGGGAGGATCAGCCCCAGCATTTT. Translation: CASSPRRTGEDQPQHF.

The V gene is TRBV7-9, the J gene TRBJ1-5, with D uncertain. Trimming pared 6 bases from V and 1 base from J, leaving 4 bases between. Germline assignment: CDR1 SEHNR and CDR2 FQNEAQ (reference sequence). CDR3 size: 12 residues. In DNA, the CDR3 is TGTGCCAGCAGTATCAGCAATCAGCCCCAGCATTTT. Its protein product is CASSISNQPQHF.

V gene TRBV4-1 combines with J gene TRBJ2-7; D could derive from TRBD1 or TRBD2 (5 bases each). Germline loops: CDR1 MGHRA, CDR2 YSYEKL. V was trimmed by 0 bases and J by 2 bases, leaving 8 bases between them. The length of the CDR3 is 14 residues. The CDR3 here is CASSQDEGPYEQYF. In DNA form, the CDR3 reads TGCGCCAGCAGCCAAGATGAGGGACCCTACGAGCAGTACTTC.

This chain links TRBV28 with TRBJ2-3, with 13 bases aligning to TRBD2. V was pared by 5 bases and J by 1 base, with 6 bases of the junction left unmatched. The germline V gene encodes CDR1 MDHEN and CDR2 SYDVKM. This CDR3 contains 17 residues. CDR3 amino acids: CASSNTSGREGTDTQYF. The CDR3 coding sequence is TGTGCCAGCAGTAACACTAGCGGGAGGGAGGGCACAGATACGCAGTATTTT.

CDR3 sequence (DNA): TGCAGTGCTAGAAGACGGACAGGGGCCTACCTCTTATATCCCCTCCACTTT. Its protein product is CSARRRTGAYLLYPLHF. V and J are TRBV20-1 and TRBJ1-6; 9 positions match TRBD1. V shed 2 bases, J shed 13 bases, and the junction held 18 bases outside the gene matches. The CDR3 sequence is 17 residues long. The germline V gene encodes CDR1 DFQATT and CDR2 SNEGSKA (reference sequence).

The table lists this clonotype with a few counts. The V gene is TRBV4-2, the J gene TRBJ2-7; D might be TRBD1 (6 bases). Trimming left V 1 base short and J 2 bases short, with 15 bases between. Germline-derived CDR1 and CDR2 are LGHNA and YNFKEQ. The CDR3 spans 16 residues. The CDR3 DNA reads TGTGCCAGCAGCCAAGCCCACAGGGATTCGCCCTACGAGCAGTACTTC. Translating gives CASSQAHRDSPYEQYF.

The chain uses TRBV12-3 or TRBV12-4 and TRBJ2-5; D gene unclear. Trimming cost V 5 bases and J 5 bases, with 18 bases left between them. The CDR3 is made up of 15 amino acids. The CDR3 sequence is CASSPLAAPRETQYF. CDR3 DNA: TGTGCCAGCAGTCCCCTTGCGGCTCCAAGGGAGACCCAGTACTTC.

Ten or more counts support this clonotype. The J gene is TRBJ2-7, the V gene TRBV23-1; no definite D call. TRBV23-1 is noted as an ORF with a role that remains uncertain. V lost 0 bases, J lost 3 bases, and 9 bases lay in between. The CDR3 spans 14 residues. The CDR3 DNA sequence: TGCGCCAGCAGTCAATCGGGGTGGAGCTACGAGCAGTACTTC. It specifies CASSQSGWSYEQYF.

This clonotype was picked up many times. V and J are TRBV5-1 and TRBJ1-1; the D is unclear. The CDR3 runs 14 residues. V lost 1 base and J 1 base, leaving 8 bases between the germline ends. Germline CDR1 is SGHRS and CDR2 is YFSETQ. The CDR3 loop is CASSLSPGNTEAFF. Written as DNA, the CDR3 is TGCGCCAGCAGCTTGAGTCCGGGGAACACTGAAGCTTTCTTT.

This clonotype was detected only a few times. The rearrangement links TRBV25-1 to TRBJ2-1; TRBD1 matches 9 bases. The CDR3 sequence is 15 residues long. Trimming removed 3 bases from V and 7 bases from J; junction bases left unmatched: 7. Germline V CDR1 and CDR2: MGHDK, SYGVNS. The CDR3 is CASSDRDRDKNEQFF. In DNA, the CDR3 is TGTGCCAGCAGTGACCGGGACAGGGACAAGAATGAGCAGTTCTTC.

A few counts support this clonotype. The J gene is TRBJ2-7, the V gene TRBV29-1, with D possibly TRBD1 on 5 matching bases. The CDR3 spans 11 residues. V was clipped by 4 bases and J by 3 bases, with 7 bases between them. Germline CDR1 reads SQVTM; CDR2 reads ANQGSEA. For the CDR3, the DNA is TGCAGCGTTGGGACAAGCTACGAGCAGTACTTC. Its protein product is CSVGTSYEQYF.

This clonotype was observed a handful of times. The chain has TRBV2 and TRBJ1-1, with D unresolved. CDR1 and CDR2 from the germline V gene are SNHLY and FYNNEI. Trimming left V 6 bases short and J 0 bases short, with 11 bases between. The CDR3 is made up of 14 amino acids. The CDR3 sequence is CASSRDLLNTEAFF. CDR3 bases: TGTGCCAGCAGCCGCGACCTCCTGAACACTGAAGCTTTCTTT.

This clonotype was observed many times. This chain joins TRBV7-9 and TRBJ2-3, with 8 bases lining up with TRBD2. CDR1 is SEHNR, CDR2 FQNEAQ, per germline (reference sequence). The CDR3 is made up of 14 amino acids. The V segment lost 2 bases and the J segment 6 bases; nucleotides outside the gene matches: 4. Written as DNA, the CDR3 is TGTGCCAGCAGCTTATCGACTAGCGCTGATACGCAGTATTTT. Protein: CASSLSTSADTQYF.

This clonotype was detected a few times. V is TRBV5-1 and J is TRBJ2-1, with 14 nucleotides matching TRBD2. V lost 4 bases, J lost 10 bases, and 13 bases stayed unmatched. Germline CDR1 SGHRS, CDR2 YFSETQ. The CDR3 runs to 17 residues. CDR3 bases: TGCGCCAGCAGCAAATCCGGGACTAGCGGGAGTTATAACGAGCAGTTCTTC. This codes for CASSKSGTSGSYNEQFF.

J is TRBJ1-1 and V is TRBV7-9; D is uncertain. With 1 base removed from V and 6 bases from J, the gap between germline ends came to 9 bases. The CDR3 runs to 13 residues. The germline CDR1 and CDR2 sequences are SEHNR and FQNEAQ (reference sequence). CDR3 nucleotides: TGTGCCAGCAGCTTAGGTGGGGTAGCTGAAGCTTTCTTT. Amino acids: CASSLGGVAEAFF.

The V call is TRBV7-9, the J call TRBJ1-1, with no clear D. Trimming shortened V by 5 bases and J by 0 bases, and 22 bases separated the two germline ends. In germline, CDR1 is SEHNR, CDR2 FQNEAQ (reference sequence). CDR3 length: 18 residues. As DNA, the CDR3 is TGTGCCAGCAGCCTTAGTCCCACGGCCTCCATGATGAACACTGAAGCTTTCTTT. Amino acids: CASSLSPTASMMNTEAFF.

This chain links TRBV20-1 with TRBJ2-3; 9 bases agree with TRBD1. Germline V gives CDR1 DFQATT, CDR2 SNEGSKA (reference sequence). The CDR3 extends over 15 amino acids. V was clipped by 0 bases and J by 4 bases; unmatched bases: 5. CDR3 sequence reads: CSARDYRGLADTQYF. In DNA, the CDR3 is TGCAGTGCTAGAGATTACAGGGGGCTGGCAGATACGCAGTATTTT.

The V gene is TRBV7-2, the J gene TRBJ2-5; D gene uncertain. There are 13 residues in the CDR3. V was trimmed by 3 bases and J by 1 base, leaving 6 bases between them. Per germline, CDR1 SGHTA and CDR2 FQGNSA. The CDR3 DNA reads TGTGCCAGCAGCTTTCTGGGCCAAGAGACCCAGTACTTC. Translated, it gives CASSFLGQETQYF.

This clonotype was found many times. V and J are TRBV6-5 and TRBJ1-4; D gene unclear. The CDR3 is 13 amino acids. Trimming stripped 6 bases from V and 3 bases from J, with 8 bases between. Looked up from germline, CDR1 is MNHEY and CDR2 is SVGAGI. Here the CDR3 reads CASSPTANEKLFF. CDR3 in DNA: TGTGCCAGCAGCCCTACGGCTAATGAAAAACTGTTTTTT.

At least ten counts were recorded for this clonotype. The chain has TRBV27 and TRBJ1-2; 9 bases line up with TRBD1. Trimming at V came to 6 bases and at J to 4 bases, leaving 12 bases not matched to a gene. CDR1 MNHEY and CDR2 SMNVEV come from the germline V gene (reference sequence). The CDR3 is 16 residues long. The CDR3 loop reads CASRPRTGGDFYGYTF. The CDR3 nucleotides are TGTGCCAGCAGACCCAGAACAGGGGGCGACTTCTATGGCTACACCTTC.

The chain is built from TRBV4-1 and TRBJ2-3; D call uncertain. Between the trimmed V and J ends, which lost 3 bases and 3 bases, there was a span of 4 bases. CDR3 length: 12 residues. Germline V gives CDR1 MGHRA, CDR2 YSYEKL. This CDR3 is CASSHPTDTQYF. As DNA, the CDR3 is TGCGCCAGCAGCCACCCAACAGATACGCAGTATTTT.

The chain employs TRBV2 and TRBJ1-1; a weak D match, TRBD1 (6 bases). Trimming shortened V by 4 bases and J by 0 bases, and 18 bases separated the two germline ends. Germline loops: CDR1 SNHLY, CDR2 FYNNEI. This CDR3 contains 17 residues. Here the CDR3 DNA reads TGTGCCAGCAGTGGACACCGGGACAAAACGTTGAACACTGAAGCTTTCTTT. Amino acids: CASSGHRDKTLNTEAFF.

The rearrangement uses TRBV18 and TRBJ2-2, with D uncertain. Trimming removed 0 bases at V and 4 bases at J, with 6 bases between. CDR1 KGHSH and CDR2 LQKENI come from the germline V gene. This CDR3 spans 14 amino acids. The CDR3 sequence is CASSPPRFTGELFF. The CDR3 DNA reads TGTGCCAGCTCACCACCAAGGTTCACCGGGGAGCTGTTTTTT.

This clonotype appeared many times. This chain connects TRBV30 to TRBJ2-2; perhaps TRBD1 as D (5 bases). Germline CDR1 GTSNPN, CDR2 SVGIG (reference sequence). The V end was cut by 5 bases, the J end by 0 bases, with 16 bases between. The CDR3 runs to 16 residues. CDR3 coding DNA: TGTGCCTGGTTCGGACATTCAGTTACGAACACCGGGGAGCTGTTTTTT. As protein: CAWFGHSVTNTGELFF. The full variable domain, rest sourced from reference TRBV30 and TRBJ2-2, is SQTIHQWPATLVQPVGSPLSLECTVEGTSNPNLYWYRQAAGRGLQLLFYSVGIGQISSEVPQNLSASRPQDRQFILSSKKLLLSDSGFYLCAWFGHSVTNTGELFFGEGSRLTVL.